This entry concerns a single TCR beta chain. This entry belongs to a study of blood T cell repertoires in COVID-19. Study-wide background: The study drew acute and convalescent COVID-19 samples from the United States, Italy and Spain.

Germline V gene lookup returns CDR1 LNHDA and CDR2 SQIVND (reference sequence). The CDR3 loop spans 13 amino acids. V was clipped by 7 bases and J by 2 bases, with 11 bases between them. Per the study methods: Quantification of nucleated cells was approximated via reference gene primer amplification. Generated by immunoSEQ multiplex PCR, the TCRdb table keeps only in-frame clones and is missing some. V and J calls and clone size are as listed in that table; D and trimming were resolved from the DNA. The sample carries hundreds of thousands of clones, 75% to 90% recorded once. The source of this sequence is a woman aged 30 to 39 with active or convalescent COVID-19. The specimen was peripheral blood. This chain joins TRBV19 and TRBJ1-1; D might be TRBD1 (6 bases). The CDR3 DNA reads as TGTGCCAGTATCGGGGGGCTCAACACTGAAGCTTTCTTT. It is translated as CASIGGLNTEAFF.